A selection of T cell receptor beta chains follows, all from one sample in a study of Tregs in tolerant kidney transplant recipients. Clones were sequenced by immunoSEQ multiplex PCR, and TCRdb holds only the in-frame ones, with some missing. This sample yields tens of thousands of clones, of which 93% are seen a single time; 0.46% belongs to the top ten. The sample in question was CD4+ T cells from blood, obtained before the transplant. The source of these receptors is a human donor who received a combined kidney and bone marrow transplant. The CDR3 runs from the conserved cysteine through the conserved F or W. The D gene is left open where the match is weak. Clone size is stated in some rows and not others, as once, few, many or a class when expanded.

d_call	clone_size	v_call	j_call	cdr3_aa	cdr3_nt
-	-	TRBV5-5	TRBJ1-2	CASSNPQGYGNYGYTF	TGTGCCAGCAGCAACCCACAGGGCTACGGTAACTATGGCTACACCTTC
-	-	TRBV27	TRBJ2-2	CASSSSNTGELFF	-
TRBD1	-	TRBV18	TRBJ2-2	CASSRTGFDGELFF	TGTGCCAGCTCACGGACAGGATTCGACGGGGAGCTGTTTTTT
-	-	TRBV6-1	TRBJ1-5	CASSTGIDNQPQHF	TGTGCCAGCAGTACAGGGATCGACAATCAGCCCCAGCATTTT
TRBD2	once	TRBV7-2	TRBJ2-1	CASSLWASGTNEQFF	TGTGCCAGCAGCTTATGGGCTAGCGGGACGAATGAGCAGTTCTTC
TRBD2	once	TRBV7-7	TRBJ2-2	CATKALAGVNTGELFF	TGTGCCACCAAAGCCCTAGCGGGAGTCAACACCGGGGAGCTGTTTTTT
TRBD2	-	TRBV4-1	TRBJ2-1	CASSPSGPRGGRVHEQFF	TGCGCCAGCAGCCCGAGTGGTCCACGGGGGGGCCGGGTACATGAGCAGTTCTTC
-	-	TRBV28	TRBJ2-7	CASRVRRADSYEQYF	TGTGCCAGCAGAGTTCGGAGGGCGGACTCCTACGAGCAGTACTTC
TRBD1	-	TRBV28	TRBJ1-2	CASSLWSPGQGSDGYTF	TGTGCCAGCAGTTTATGGAGCCCGGGACAGGGTTCGGATGGCTACACCTTC
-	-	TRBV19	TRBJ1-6	CASSIEGSFSPLHF	TGTGCCAGTAGTATAGAGGGCAGTTTTTCACCCCTCCACTTT
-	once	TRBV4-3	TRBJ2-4	CASSAMRFGIQYF	TGCGCCAGCAGCGCCATGCGGTTTGGGATTCAGTACTTC
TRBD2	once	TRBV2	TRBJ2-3	CASGLATDTQYF	TGTGCCAGCGGACTAGCCACAGATACGCAGTATTTT
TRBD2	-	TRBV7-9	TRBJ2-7	CASSLAGGGKEQYF	TGTGCCAGCAGCTTAGCGGGGGGGGGTAAGGAGCAGTACTTC
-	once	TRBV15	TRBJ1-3	CATSRANVGPSGNTIYF	TGTGCCACCAGCAGAGCCAATGTGGGGCCGTCTGGAAACACCATATATTTT
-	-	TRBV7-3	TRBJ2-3	CASSLGLETSTDTQYF	TGTGCCAGCAGCTTAGGTTTAGAAACTAGCACAGATACGCAGTATTTT
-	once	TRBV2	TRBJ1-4	CASSEGGGRAGKLFF	TGTGCCAGCAGTGAAGGGGGGGGGCGCGCGGGAAAACTGTTTTTT
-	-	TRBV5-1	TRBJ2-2	CASSRRIRTSNTGELFF	TGCGCCAGCAGCCGCCGGATAAGGACTTCCAACACCGGGGAGCTGTTTTTT
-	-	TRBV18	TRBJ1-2	CASSPMSVATNYGYTF	TGTGCCAGCTCACCGATGAGCGTAGCCACTAACTATGGCTACACCTTC
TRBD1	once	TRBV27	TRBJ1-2	CASRRGQGLYGYTF	TGTGCCAGCCGGCGGGGACAGGGATTATATGGCTACACCTTC
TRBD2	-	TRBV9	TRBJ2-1	CASSVGSSGSNEQFF	TGTGCCAGCAGCGTAGGGTCTAGCGGGTCCAATGAGCAGTTCTTC
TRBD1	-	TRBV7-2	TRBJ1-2	CASSRDSPYGYTF	TGTGCCAGCAGCCGGGACAGTCCCTATGGCTACACCTTC
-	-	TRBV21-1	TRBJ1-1	CASSKKGSRAGNTEAFF	TGTGCCAGCAGCAAAAAAGGGAGTAGGGCTGGGAACACTGAAGCTTTCTTT
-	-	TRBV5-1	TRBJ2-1	CASSANPGYGEQFF	TGCGCCAGCAGCGCGAACCCAGGGTATGGTGAGCAGTTCTTC
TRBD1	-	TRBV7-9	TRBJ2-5	CASSFQTGMGQETQYF	TGTGCCAGCAGCTTTCAGACAGGGATGGGCCAAGAGACCCAGTACTTC
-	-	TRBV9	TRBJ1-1	CASTLDWSGDTEAFF	TGTGCCAGCACCCTTGATTGGAGTGGAGATACTGAAGCTTTCTTT
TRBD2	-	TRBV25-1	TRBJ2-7	CASSEFGTGGYEQYF	TGTGCCAGCAGTGAATTTGGGACCGGGGGGTACGAGCAGTACTTC
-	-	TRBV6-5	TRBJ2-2	CASSSTRTGELFF	TGTGCCAGCAGCTCTACCCGAACCGGGGAGCTGTTTTTT
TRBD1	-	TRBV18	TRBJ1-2	CASSPRGQGADGYTF	TGTGCCAGCTCACCACGGGGACAGGGGGCGGACGGCTACACCTTC
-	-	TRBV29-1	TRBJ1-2	CSVLLPAGYGYTF	TGCAGCGTCCTACTCCCTGCCGGTTATGGCTACACCTTC
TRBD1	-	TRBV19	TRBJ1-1	CASSIGRDRGNTEAFF	TGTGCCAGTAGTATAGGCCGGGACAGAGGGAACACTGAAGCTTTCTTT
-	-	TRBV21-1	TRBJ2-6	CASMGDREGAGANVLTF	TGTGCCAGCATGGGCGACAGGGAAGGAGCTGGGGCCAACGTCCTGACTTTC
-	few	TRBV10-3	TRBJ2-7	CAISETGNSYEQYF	TGTGCCATCAGTGAGACCGGGAACTCCTACGAGCAGTACTTC
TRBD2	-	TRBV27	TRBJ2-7	CASRNLSIAGGGSFEQYF	TGTGCCAGCCGTAACCTCTCTATAGCGGGAGGGGGGAGTTTCGAGCAGTACTTC
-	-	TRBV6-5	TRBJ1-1	CASSLGQLNTEAFF	TGTGCCAGCAGCTTAGGACAGCTTAACACTGAAGCTTTCTTT
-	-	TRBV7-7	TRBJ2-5	CASSLAALRGETQYF	TGTGCCAGCAGCTTAGCGGCTCTACGAGGGGAGACCCAGTACTTC
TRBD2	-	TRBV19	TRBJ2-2	CASSRKGLAGASNTGELFF	TGTGCCAGTAGCCGAAAGGGACTAGCGGGGGCTTCGAACACCGGGGAGCTGTTTTTT
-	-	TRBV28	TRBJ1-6	CASSPGGFGPNSPLHF	TGTGCCAGCAGTCCTGGGGGGTTCGGTCCTAATTCACCCCTCCACTTT
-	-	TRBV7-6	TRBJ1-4	CASSFGGFNEKLFF	TGTGCCAGCAGCTTCGGGGGGTTCAATGAAAAACTGTTTTTT
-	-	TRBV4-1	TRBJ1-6	CASSEPGSYNSPLHF	TGCGCCAGCAGCGAGCCGGGATCCTATAATTCACCCCTCCACTTT
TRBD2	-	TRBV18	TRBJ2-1	CASSPRLAGSYNEQFF	TGTGCCAGCTCACCCCGACTAGCGGGCTCCTACAATGAGCAGTTCTTC
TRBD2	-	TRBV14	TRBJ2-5	CASSQAPIAGVGETQYF	TGTGCCAGCAGCCAAGCCCCGATAGCGGGAGTGGGAGAGACCCAGTACTTC
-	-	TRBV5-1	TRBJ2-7	CASSFAARYEQYF	TGCGCCAGCAGCTTTGCGGCCCGCTACGAGCAGTACTTC
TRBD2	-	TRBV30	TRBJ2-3	CAWSVRGGGGPDTQYF	TGTGCCTGGAGTGTTCGGGGCGGCGGGGGGCCAGATACGCAGTATTTT
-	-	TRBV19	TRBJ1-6	CASSNRDKLLHF	TGTGCCAGTAGTAATAGAGACAAACTCCTCCACTTT
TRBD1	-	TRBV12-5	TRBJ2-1	CASGLRGLGGEQFF	TGTGCTAGTGGTTTAAGGGGGCTAGGCGGTGAGCAGTTCTTC
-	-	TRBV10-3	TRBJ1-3	CAIRKDGSSGNTIYF	TGTGCCATCAGGAAGGACGGGAGCTCTGGAAACACCATATATTTT
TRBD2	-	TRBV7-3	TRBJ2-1	CASSLASGDYNEQFF	TGTGCCAGCAGCTTAGCTAGCGGGGACTACAATGAGCAGTTCTTC
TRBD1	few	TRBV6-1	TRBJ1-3	CASRGQGGGNTIYF	TGTGCCAGCAGGGGACAGGGGGGTGGAAACACCATATATTTT
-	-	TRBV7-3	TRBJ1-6	CASSLGSGGNNSPLHF	TGTGCCAGCAGCTTAGGGTCTGGGGGCAATAATTCACCCCTCCACTTT
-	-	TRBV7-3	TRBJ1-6	CASSLRPSSYNSPLHF	TGTGCCAGCAGCTTAAGGCCAAGCTCCTATAATTCACCCCTCCACTTT
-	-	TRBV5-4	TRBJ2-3	CASSLGRGYTDTQYF	TGTGCCAGCAGCTTGGGGCGGGGTTACACAGATACGCAGTATTTT
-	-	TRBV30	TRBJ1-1	CAWNSRGTEAFF	TGTGCCTGGAATTCCCGAGGGACTGAAGCTTTCTTT
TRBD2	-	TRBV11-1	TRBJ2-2	CANSLGRGLAGYVTGELFF	TGTGCCAACAGCTTAGGCAGGGGACTAGCGGGATATGTCACCGGGGAGCTGTTTTTT
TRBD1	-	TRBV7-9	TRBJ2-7	CASSPGTVPYEQYF	TGTGCCAGCAGCCCTGGGACAGTTCCCTACGAGCAGTACTTC